Presented here are 28 T cell receptor beta chains from one specimen sequenced in a study of blood T cell repertoires in COVID-19. Profiling relied on immunoSEQ multiplex PCR, and the TCRdb table lists in-frame clones only, not all of them. In the table there are over 150,000 clones, approximately 80% of which are singletons. The sample was peripheral blood. The origin of the receptors is a woman aged 55 to 70 with acute or convalescent COVID-19.

CDR3 bases: TGTGCCAGCCAAAGGGGGAATAATTCACCCCTCCACTTT. Encoded protein: CASQRGNNSPLHF. The rearrangement links TRBV5-5 to TRBJ1-6; D is perhaps TRBD1 (6 bases). Trimming cost V 7 bases and J 5 bases, with 10 bases left between them. Germline V gives CDR1 SGHKS, CDR2 YYEKEE (reference sequence). The CDR3 loop spans 13 amino acids.

This clone is a singleton in its sample. This rearrangement joins TRBV28 to TRBJ1-5; D is possibly TRBD1 (6 bases). There are 16 residues in the CDR3. CDR1 is MDHEN and CDR2 is SYDVKM in the germline V gene. Trimming removed 3 bases at V and 4 bases at J, with 16 bases between. Here the CDR3 reads CASSFVDSATNQPQHF. CDR3 coding DNA: TGTGCCAGCAGTTTCGTGGACAGTGCTACGAATCAGCCCCAGCATTTT. Combining the CDR3 with reference TRBV28 and TRBJ1-5 gives the whole variable domain DVKVTQSSRYLVKRTGEKVFLECVQDMDHENMFWYRQDPGLGLRLIYFSYDVKMKEKGDIPEGYSVSREKKERFSLILESASTNQTSMYLCASSFVDSATNQPQHFGDGTRLSIL.

CDR3 in DNA: TGTGCCAGCAGCCAAACAGACAGGGGGCCTGGCTACACCTTC. Its translation is CASSQTDRGPGYTF. This chain uses TRBV7-9 with TRBJ1-2; 10 bases are a match to TRBD1. This CDR3 is 14 amino acids long. With V trimmed by 5 bases and J by 7 bases, 7 bases remained unmatched. CDR1 is SEHNR and CDR2 is FQNEAQ in the germline V gene (reference sequence).

The gene calls are TRBV4-2 and TRBJ1-5, with TRBD1 matching over 7 bases. Germline CDR1 LGHNA, CDR2 YNFKEQ. The CDR3 is 15 residues long. Losses at the gene ends were 0 bases for V and 3 bases for J; bases not matched to a gene: 2. The CDR3 spells CASSQDTGDNQPQHF. CDR3 sequence (DNA): TGTGCCAGCAGCCAAGATACAGGGGACAATCAGCCCCAGCATTTT.

The CDR3: CASSSPRRTVLNQPQHF. The CDR3 DNA reads as TGTGCCAGTAGTTCACCACGGCGGACAGTACTCAATCAGCCCCAGCATTTT. The V gene is TRBV19, the J gene TRBJ1-5; weak D call: TRBD1 (6 bases). CDR1 and CDR2 from the germline V gene are LNHDA and SQIVND (reference sequence). Between the trimmed V and J ends, which lost 5 bases and 3 bases, there was a span of 20 bases. The CDR3 is 17 amino acids.

CDR3: CASSLRLAGGPTGELFF. The CDR3, as DNA: TGTGCCAGCAGTTTACGACTAGCGGGGGGCCCCACCGGGGAGCTGTTTTTT. This chain uses TRBV28 with TRBJ2-2; 13 nucleotides agree with TRBD2. The CDR3 spans 17 residues. CDR1 and CDR2 from the germline V gene are MDHEN and SYDVKM. Trimming at V came to 2 bases and at J to 4 bases, leaving 4 bases not matched to a gene.

V usage is TRBV2 and J usage is TRBJ1-6; 12 bases match TRBD1. This CDR3 contains 17 residues. CDR1 and CDR2 (germline): SNHLY, FYNNEI. The V and J ends lost 6 bases and 7 bases, in that order; junction bases with no gene match: 10. CDR3: CASRDPGTGGGNSPLHF. CDR3 DNA: TGTGCCAGCAGGGACCCCGGGACAGGGGGCGGCAATTCACCCCTCCACTTT.

This chain uses TRBV5-1 with TRBJ1-1, with 7 bases fitting TRBD1. The junction had 2 bases not matched to a gene; V was cut back by 1 base and J by 5 bases. Germline CDR1 reads SGHRS; CDR2 reads YFSETQ. The CDR3 runs to 13 residues. The CDR3 is CASSLPRGTEAFF. The CDR3 nucleotides read TGCGCCAGCAGCTTGCCCAGGGGGACTGAAGCTTTCTTT.

The chain carries TRBV18 and TRBJ1-1; tentatively, D is TRBD1 (5 bases). Germline lookup yields CDR1 KGHSH and CDR2 LQKENI. This CDR3 is built from 12 residues. Deletions cut 6 bases from V and 1 base from J, with 6 bases between. The CDR3 sequence is CASSGGNTEAFF. As DNA, the CDR3 is TGTGCCAGCTCGGGGGGGAACACTGAAGCTTTCTTT.

This chain links TRBV5-1 with TRBJ1-1; weak D call: TRBD1 (5 bases). There are 14 residues in the CDR3. The germline V gene has CDR1 SGHRS and CDR2 YFSETQ. Trimming left V 4 bases short and J 1 base short, with 11 bases between. The CDR3 coding sequence is TGCGCCAGCAGCCTTAGACAGTCGAACACTGAAGCTTTCTTT. Translated: CASSLRQSNTEAFF.

This chain connects TRBV5-1 to TRBJ1-1, with D perhaps matching TRBD1 (5 bases). CDR1 SGHRS and CDR2 YFSETQ come from the germline V gene. The V gene lost 0 bases and the J gene lost 0 bases, with 12 bases spanning the gap. The CDR3 loop spans 16 amino acids. The CDR3 spells CASSLGPAGLNTEAFF. DNA for the CDR3: TGCGCCAGCAGCTTGGGGCCGGCAGGGTTGAACACTGAAGCTTTCTTT.

The rearrangement uses TRBV27 and TRBJ1-6; 9 bases line up with TRBD1. This CDR3 contains 16 residues. CDR1 and CDR2 (germline): MNHEY, SMNVEV (reference sequence). J lost 7 bases, V lost 6 bases, and 10 bases had no gene match. This CDR3 reads CASSSLGTGRNSPLHF. The DNA for the CDR3 is TGTGCCAGCAGCTCCCTTGGGACAGGGAGAAATTCACCCCTCCACTTT.

This clone was detected once. The gene calls are TRBV20-1 and TRBJ1-1; D unclear. From germline, CDR1 is DFQATT and CDR2 SNEGSKA (reference sequence). V lost 6 bases, J lost 11 bases, and 13 bases lay in between. This CDR3 spans 10 amino acids. The CDR3 loop reads CSASRVAAFF. The CDR3 DNA follows: TGCAGTGCAAGTCGAGTCGCGGCTTTCTTT.

The chain couples TRBV19 to TRBJ1-2; D may be TRBD1 (6 bases). The CDR3 has 17 amino acids. Between the trimmed V and J ends, which lost 3 bases and 0 bases, there was a span of 17 bases. Germline V CDR1 and CDR2: LNHDA, SQIVND (reference sequence). The CDR3 DNA reads TGTGCCAGTAGTATGTGGACCGAGGGGGAAGCTAACTATGGCTACACCTTC. Translation: CASSMWTEGEANYGYTF. The full variable domain, rest sourced from reference TRBV19 and TRBJ1-2, is DGGITQSPKYLFRKEGQNVTLSCEQNLNHDAMYWYRQDPGQGLRLIYYSQIVNDFQKGDIAEGYSVSREKKESFPLTVTSAQKNPTAFYLCASSMWTEGEANYGYTFGSGTRLTVV.

The genes are TRBV2 and TRBJ1-5, with 9 nucleotides matching TRBD1. CDR3 length equals 21 residues. The V gene's germline CDR1 is SNHLY and CDR2 FYNNEI. V trimming: 5 bases; J trimming: 1 base; junction bases outside the gene matches: 21. The CDR3 loop reads CASSHSQRANTGGRSNQPQHF. DNA of the CDR3: TGTGCCAGCAGTCACTCCCAGAGGGCTAATACAGGGGGCAGGAGCAATCAGCCCCAGCATTTT.

This clone appeared a single time. The chain joins TRBV2 to TRBJ2-3; D is ambiguous. The ends were cut back, 3 bases at V and 8 bases at J, with 9 bases in the middle. The CDR3 is 12 residues long. CDR1 is SNHLY, CDR2 FYNNEI, per germline. The CDR3 loop reads CASSDPPSTQYF. The CDR3 DNA is TGTGCCAGCAGTGATCCACCGAGTACGCAGTATTTT.

J is TRBJ1-2 and V is TRBV28, with D perhaps TRBD1 (5 bases). The germline V gene encodes CDR1 MDHEN and CDR2 SYDVKM. With 5 bases removed from V and 2 bases from J, the gap between germline ends came to 9 bases. The CDR3 spans 13 residues. CDR3 region: CASSKTANYGYTF. The CDR3 DNA is TGTGCCAGCAGTAAGACAGCCAACTATGGCTACACCTTC.

The rearrangement joins TRBV6-5 to TRBJ2-6; D may be TRBD1 (6 bases). CDR1 is MNHEY, CDR2 SVGAGI, per germline. The V gene lost 11 bases and the J gene lost 2 bases, with 16 bases spanning the gap. There are 15 residues in the CDR3. As DNA, the CDR3 is TGTGCCTCCCGGACAGCCTTTGCTGGGGCCAACGTCCTGACTTTC. This codes for CASRTAFAGANVLTF.

The rearrangement joins TRBV30 to TRBJ1-5; D is unresolved. The CDR3 contains 13 residues. V shed 1 base and J shed 5 bases, with 9 bases lying between them. Germline values: CDR1 GTSNPN, CDR2 SVGIG (reference sequence). The CDR3 region has the DNA TGTGCCTGGAGTGGGGCCGGTGATCAGCCCCAGCATTTT. As protein: CAWSGAGDQPQHF.

The V gene is TRBV3-1 (or the pseudogene TRBV3-2), the J gene TRBJ1-1; tentatively, D is TRBD1 (5 bases). CDR1 is LGHDT, CDR2 YNNKEL, per germline (reference sequence). V lost 4 bases and J lost 8, with 8 bases in between. The CDR3 has 11 residues. The CDR3: CASSRNREAFF. DNA of the CDR3: TGTGCCAGCAGCCGTAACAGGGAAGCTTTCTTT.

V usage is TRBV7-9 and J usage is TRBJ2-5, with 15 bases identical to TRBD2. Losses at the gene ends were 4 bases for V and 2 bases for J; bases not matched to a gene: 2. Germline loops: CDR1 SEHNR, CDR2 FQNEAQ (reference sequence). This CDR3 region has 16 residues. The CDR3: CASSSGTSGGQETQYF. CDR3 coding DNA: TGTGCCAGCAGCTCCGGGACTAGCGGGGGGCAAGAGACCCAGTACTTC.

This clone was picked up many times. The rearrangement joins TRBV14 to TRBJ1-1, with 9 bases that match TRBD1. The CDR3 spans 15 residues. CDR1 is SGHDN and CDR2 is FVKESK in the germline V gene. V was pared by 3 bases and J by 4 bases, with 6 bases of the junction left unmatched. Here the CDR3 reads CASSHPGQGSTEAFF. DNA for the CDR3: TGTGCCAGCAGCCACCCTGGACAGGGGAGCACTGAAGCTTTCTTT.

The chain employs TRBV11-1 and TRBJ2-7; no clear D gene. Germline CDR1 reads SGHAT; CDR2 reads FQDESV (reference sequence). The CDR3 spans 13 residues. V was cut by 2 bases and J by 4 bases, with 9 bases left in between. This CDR3 is CASSLTGIYEQYF. The CDR3 nucleotides read TGTGCCAGCAGCTTAACGGGTATATACGAGCAGTACTTC.

The chain uses TRBV6-5 and TRBJ1-1; unclear D gene. The CDR3 spans 15 residues. V gave up 6 bases and J gave up 0 bases, with 14 bases separating them. Germline V gives CDR1 MNHEY, CDR2 SVGAGI. The CDR3 sequence is CASRDSGTMNTEAFF. CDR3 sequence (DNA): TGTGCCAGCAGGGACTCGGGAACCATGAACACTGAAGCTTTCTTT.

V usage is TRBV20-1 and J usage is TRBJ1-2; TRBD1 aligns across 8 bases. Trimming at V came to 3 bases and at J to 4 bases, leaving 7 bases not matched to a gene. This CDR3 contains 14 residues. Looked up from germline, CDR1 is DFQATT and CDR2 is SNEGSKA (reference sequence). The CDR3 here is CSASRETGVYGYTF. The DNA of the CDR3 is TGCAGTGCTAGTCGAGAGACAGGGGTCTATGGCTACACCTTC.

The chain links TRBV19 to TRBJ2-3, with 8 bases aligning to TRBD2. The ends lost 7 bases at V and 1 base at J; junction bases unmatched: 10. From germline, CDR1 is LNHDA and CDR2 SQIVND (reference sequence). This CDR3 region has 16 residues. DNA for the CDR3: TGTGCCAGTACTAGGGTTGGGACTAGTCGCACAGATACGCAGTATTTT. Its protein product is CASTRVGTSRTDTQYF. Full variable domain (rest looked up from reference TRBV19 and TRBJ2-3): DGGITQSPKYLFRKEGQNVTLSCEQNLNHDAMYWYRQDPGQGLRLIYYSQIVNDFQKGDIAEGYSVSREKKESFPLTVTSAQKNPTAFYLCASTRVGTSRTDTQYFGPGTRLTVL.

The CDR3, as DNA: TGTGCCAGCAGCGTAGTTCCGAGCGGGACCTCGGAGGGCTACACCTTC. This codes for CASSVVPSGTSEGYTF. The chain links TRBV9 to TRBJ1-2, with a possible D match to TRBD1 (5 bases). Trimming took 0 bases from V and 8 from J, leaving 20 bases between them. The CDR3 is made up of 16 amino acids. Germline CDR1 reads SGDLS; CDR2 reads YYNGEE.

J is TRBJ1-5 and V is TRBV3-1 (or the pseudogene TRBV3-2), with D possibly being TRBD1 (6 bases). Trimming took 4 bases from V and 7 from J, leaving 14 bases between them. The CDR3 covers 14 residues. The germline CDR1 and CDR2 sequences are LGHDT and YNNKEL (reference sequence). DNA for the CDR3: TGTGCCAGCAGCCCCACAGGGTATGGACAGCCCCAGCATTTT. This codes for CASSPTGYGQPQHF.